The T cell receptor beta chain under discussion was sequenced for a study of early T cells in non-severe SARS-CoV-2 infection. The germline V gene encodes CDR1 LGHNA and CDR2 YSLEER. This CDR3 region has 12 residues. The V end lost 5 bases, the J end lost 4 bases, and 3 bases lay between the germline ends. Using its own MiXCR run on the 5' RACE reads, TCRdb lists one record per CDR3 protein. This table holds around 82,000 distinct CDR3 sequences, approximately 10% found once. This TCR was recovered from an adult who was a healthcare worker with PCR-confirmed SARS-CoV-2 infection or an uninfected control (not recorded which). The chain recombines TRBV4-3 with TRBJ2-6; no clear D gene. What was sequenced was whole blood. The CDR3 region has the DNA TGCGCCAGCAGCTTAGGGGCCAACGTCCTGACTTTC. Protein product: CASSLGANVLTF.